These T cell receptor beta chains were read from a single sample in a study of radiation and T cells in renal cell carcinoma. Libraries were prepared by immunoSEQ multiplex PCR; TCRdb keeps only in-frame clonotypes and omits some of them. Seen here are roughly 130,000 clones, more than 80% observed once, and the top ten hold 1.5% to 2%. The sample was blood, taken from a patient whose treatment included radiotherapy and nephrectomy. The receptors were sampled from a woman aged 60-75 years with renal cell carcinoma. The CDR3 runs from the conserved cysteine through the conserved F or W. Fields, in order: clone size, V gene, J gene, CDR3 length, D gene, CDR3 protein, CDR3 DNA. D genes are given only for firm matches. Expanded clones are given a class, and other clones once, few, many or no size at all.

clone_size: -; v_call: TRBV18; j_call: TRBJ2-2; cdr3_length: 13; d_call: -; cdr3_aa: CASSPEGIGELFF; cdr3_nt: TGTGCCAGCTCCCCCGAGGGGATCGGGGAGCTGTTTTTT
clone_size: -; v_call: TRBV29-1; j_call: TRBJ2-4; cdr3_length: 15; d_call: -; cdr3_aa: CSVEGRRDTQNIQYF; cdr3_nt: TGCAGCGTTGAGGGGAGGAGGGACACGCAGAACATTCAGTACTTC
clone_size: few; v_call: TRBV29-1; j_call: TRBJ2-7; cdr3_length: 13; d_call: -; cdr3_aa: CSVETGLPDEQYF; cdr3_nt: TGCAGCGTGGAAACAGGGTTACCCGACGAGCAGTACTTC
clone_size: -; v_call: TRBV7-2; j_call: TRBJ2-1; cdr3_length: 15; d_call: -; cdr3_aa: CASSLGLSSYNEQFF; cdr3_nt: TGTGCCAGCAGCTTAGGACTCTCCTCCTACAATGAGCAGTTCTTC
clone_size: -; v_call: TRBV7-2; j_call: TRBJ1-6; cdr3_length: 18; d_call: -; cdr3_aa: CASSPQVGGSSYNSPLHF; cdr3_nt: TGTGCCAGCAGCCCGCAAGTGGGGGGGAGCTCCTATAATTCACCCCTCCACTTT
clone_size: -; v_call: TRBV6-1; j_call: TRBJ2-5; cdr3_length: 14; d_call: -; cdr3_aa: CASSEAWRVETQYF; cdr3_nt: TGTGCCAGCAGTGAAGCCTGGAGGGTGGAGACCCAGTACTTC
clone_size: -; v_call: TRBV29-1; j_call: TRBJ1-1; cdr3_length: 14; d_call: -; cdr3_aa: CSVGDMVRLGEAFF; cdr3_nt: TGCAGCGTGGGGGATATGGTAAGGTTAGGTGAAGCTTTCTTT
clone_size: -; v_call: TRBV6-6; j_call: TRBJ2-2; cdr3_length: 15; d_call: -; cdr3_aa: CASTFTGWYTGELFF; cdr3_nt: TGTGCCAGCACCTTCACAGGGTGGTACACCGGGGAGCTGTTTTTT
clone_size: -; v_call: TRBV7-9; j_call: TRBJ2-5; cdr3_length: 13; d_call: -; cdr3_aa: CASSLASQETQYF; cdr3_nt: TGTGCCAGCAGCTTAGCATCCCAAGAGACCCAGTACTTC
clone_size: -; v_call: TRBV6-6; j_call: TRBJ2-5; cdr3_length: 15; d_call: -; cdr3_aa: CASSYPGSLQETQYF; cdr3_nt: TGTGCCAGCAGTTACCCAGGGTCGTTACAGGAGACCCAGTACTTC
clone_size: -; v_call: TRBV18; j_call: TRBJ1-1; cdr3_length: 13; d_call: -; cdr3_aa: CASSERWNTEAFF; cdr3_nt: TGTGCCAGCTCAGAGAGGTGGAACACTGAAGCTTTCTTT
clone_size: -; v_call: TRBV5-6; j_call: TRBJ1-1; cdr3_length: 14; d_call: -; cdr3_aa: CASTIRQPNTEAFF; cdr3_nt: TGTGCCAGCACCATAAGACAACCGAACACTGAAGCTTTCTTT
clone_size: -; v_call: TRBV10-3; j_call: TRBJ1-2; cdr3_length: 14; d_call: -; cdr3_aa: CAISELGENYGYTF; cdr3_nt: TGTGCCATCAGTGAATTAGGGGAGAACTATGGCTACACCTTC
clone_size: -; v_call: TRBV27; j_call: TRBJ1-4; cdr3_length: 12; d_call: -; cdr3_aa: CASSARVEKLFF; cdr3_nt: TGTGCCAGCAGCGCAAGAGTGGAAAAACTGTTTTTT
clone_size: few; v_call: TRBV11-2; j_call: TRBJ1-1; cdr3_length: 15; d_call: TRBD1; cdr3_aa: CASSYLQGAGTEAFF; cdr3_nt: TGTGCCAGCAGCTATCTACAGGGGGCGGGAACTGAAGCTTTCTTT
clone_size: -; v_call: TRBV5-4; j_call: TRBJ1-4; cdr3_length: 13; d_call: -; cdr3_aa: CASSFGMGEKLFF; cdr3_nt: TGTGCCAGCAGCTTTGGTATGGGGGAAAAACTGTTTTTT
clone_size: -; v_call: TRBV2; j_call: TRBJ1-1; cdr3_length: 14; d_call: -; cdr3_aa: CASSEALVGTEAFF; cdr3_nt: TGTGCCAGCAGTGAAGCGCTGGTAGGCACTGAAGCTTTCTTT
clone_size: -; v_call: TRBV19; j_call: TRBJ2-5; cdr3_length: 18; d_call: TRBD2; cdr3_aa: CASSIRGLAGVSGETQYF; cdr3_nt: TGTGCCAGTAGTATCCGGGGACTAGCGGGGGTGTCTGGAGAGACCCAGTACTTC
clone_size: -; v_call: TRBV7-3; j_call: TRBJ1-2; cdr3_length: 12; d_call: -; cdr3_aa: CASSLRGDGYTF; cdr3_nt: TGTGCCAGCAGCTTACGGGGGGATGGCTACACCTTC
clone_size: -; v_call: TRBV29-1; j_call: TRBJ2-5; cdr3_length: 14; d_call: -; cdr3_aa: CSVGMSGAGETQYF; cdr3_nt: TGCAGCGTTGGGATGTCGGGGGCTGGGGAGACCCAGTACTTC
clone_size: once; v_call: TRBV11-2; j_call: TRBJ1-2; cdr3_length: 15; d_call: TRBD1; cdr3_aa: CASSTRTGEGLGYTF; cdr3_nt: TGTGCCAGCAGCACCCGGACAGGGGAGGGCCTTGGCTACACCTTC
clone_size: -; v_call: TRBV6-1; j_call: TRBJ2-1; cdr3_length: 16; d_call: -; cdr3_aa: CASSELRLGTLSIQFF; cdr3_nt: TGTGCCAGCAGTGAACTTCGTTTGGGAACCCTCTCAATACAGTTCTTC
clone_size: -; v_call: TRBV27; j_call: TRBJ1-3; cdr3_length: 16; d_call: TRBD1; cdr3_aa: CASSSGQGTSGNTIYF; cdr3_nt: TGTGCCAGCAGTTCAGGACAGGGTACTTCTGGAAACACCATATATTTT
clone_size: -; v_call: TRBV5-4; j_call: TRBJ2-5; cdr3_length: 15; d_call: TRBD1; cdr3_aa: CASSLEGQAQETQYF; cdr3_nt: TGTGCCAGCAGCTTGGAAGGACAGGCCCAAGAGACCCAGTACTTC
clone_size: few; v_call: TRBV5-1; j_call: TRBJ2-1; cdr3_length: 15; d_call: TRBD1; cdr3_aa: CASSWTGTGFNEQFF; cdr3_nt: TGCGCCAGCAGCTGGACCGGGACAGGGTTCAATGAGCAGTTCTTC
clone_size: few; v_call: TRBV9; j_call: TRBJ1-1; cdr3_length: 15; d_call: TRBD1; cdr3_aa: CASSVETGQGTEAFF; cdr3_nt: TGTGCCAGCAGCGTAGAGACAGGGCAAGGGACTGAAGCTTTCTTT
clone_size: -; v_call: TRBV7-7; j_call: TRBJ2-7; cdr3_length: 13; d_call: TRBD1; cdr3_aa: CASSADRGDEQYF; cdr3_nt: TGTGCTAGCAGCGCGGACAGGGGGGACGAGCAGTACTTC
clone_size: once; v_call: TRBV6-6; j_call: TRBJ2-1; cdr3_length: 16; d_call: -; cdr3_aa: CASSTPRDAIYNEQFF; cdr3_nt: TGTGCCAGCAGTACCCCCCGAGATGCGATTTACAATGAGCAGTTCTTC
clone_size: -; v_call: TRBV9; j_call: TRBJ2-7; cdr3_length: 16; d_call: -; cdr3_aa: CASSVSPIGTSYEQYF; cdr3_nt: TGTGCCAGCAGCGTCTCCCCTATAGGGACCTCCTACGAGCAGTACTTC
clone_size: -; v_call: TRBV5-5; j_call: TRBJ2-7; cdr3_length: 11; d_call: -; cdr3_aa: CASSWGYEQYF; cdr3_nt: TGTGCCAGCAGCTGGGGCTACGAGCAGTACTTC
clone_size: -; v_call: TRBV6-4; j_call: TRBJ1-1; cdr3_length: 14; d_call: -; cdr3_aa: CATTITGINTEAFF; cdr3_nt: TGTGCCACCACCATAACAGGGATAAACACTGAAGCTTTCTTT
clone_size: -; v_call: TRBV2; j_call: TRBJ1-5; cdr3_length: 12; d_call: -; cdr3_aa: CASSDASKAQHF; cdr3_nt: TGTGCCAGCAGTGATGCGTCGAAGGCCCAGCATTTT
clone_size: few; v_call: TRBV28; j_call: TRBJ1-2; cdr3_length: 18; d_call: -; cdr3_aa: CASSTPKWGAGGVYGYTF; cdr3_nt: TGTGCCAGCAGCACCCCCAAATGGGGGGCAGGCGGGGTGTATGGCTACACCTTC
clone_size: -; v_call: TRBV5-1; j_call: TRBJ1-5; cdr3_length: 14; d_call: -; cdr3_aa: CASSLAVDTQPQHF; cdr3_nt: TGCGCCAGCAGCTTGGCTGTGGATACTCAGCCCCAGCATTTT
clone_size: -; v_call: TRBV10-1; j_call: TRBJ2-1; cdr3_length: 15; d_call: TRBD2; cdr3_aa: CASSAGTSDYNEQFF; cdr3_nt: TGCGCCAGCAGTGCCGGGACTAGCGACTACAATGAGCAGTTCTTC
clone_size: -; v_call: TRBV7-9; j_call: TRBJ2-3; cdr3_length: 12; d_call: -; cdr3_aa: CASSSGLYTQYF; cdr3_nt: TGTGCCAGCAGCTCAGGACTATATACGCAGTATTTT
clone_size: -; v_call: TRBV6-1; j_call: TRBJ2-1; cdr3_length: 15; d_call: -; cdr3_aa: CASSDGISSYNEQFF; cdr3_nt: TGTGCCAGCAGTGATGGAATTAGCTCCTACAATGAGCAGTTCTTC
clone_size: -; v_call: TRBV5-5; j_call: TRBJ2-5; cdr3_length: 15; d_call: TRBD2; cdr3_aa: CASSFGGGPGETQYF; cdr3_nt: TGTGCCAGCAGCTTCGGGGGAGGGCCAGGAGAGACCCAGTACTTC
clone_size: -; v_call: TRBV19; j_call: TRBJ2-7; cdr3_length: 13; d_call: TRBD1; cdr3_aa: CASRDRAGSKQYF; cdr3_nt: TGTGCCAGTAGGGACAGGGCGGGTAGCAAGCAGTACTTC
clone_size: -; v_call: TRBV18; j_call: TRBJ1-4; cdr3_length: 13; d_call: -; cdr3_aa: CASSPEGNEKLFF; cdr3_nt: TGTGCCAGCTCACCAGAGGGTAATGAAAAACTGTTTTTT
clone_size: -; v_call: TRBV18; j_call: TRBJ1-2; cdr3_length: 13; d_call: -; cdr3_aa: CASSPPGGYGYTF; cdr3_nt: TGTGCCAGCTCACCACCAGGAGGGTATGGCTACACCTTC
clone_size: -; v_call: TRBV9; j_call: TRBJ2-1; cdr3_length: 16; d_call: TRBD2; cdr3_aa: CASSVVSLAGYNEQFF; cdr3_nt: TGTGCCAGCAGCGTAGTTTCGCTAGCGGGATACAATGAGCAGTTCTTC
clone_size: few; v_call: TRBV12-5; j_call: TRBJ1-2; cdr3_length: 14; d_call: -; cdr3_aa: CASGLLRTGYGYTF; cdr3_nt: TGTGCTAGTGGTTTGCTCCGGACGGGCTATGGCTACACCTTC
clone_size: -; v_call: TRBV11-2; j_call: TRBJ2-3; cdr3_length: 13; d_call: -; cdr3_aa: CASSLNSINTQYF; cdr3_nt: TGTGCCAGCAGCTTAAACTCTATTAATACGCAGTATTTT
clone_size: -; v_call: TRBV28; j_call: TRBJ1-5; cdr3_length: 15; d_call: -; cdr3_aa: CASSQTPRNNQPQHF; cdr3_nt: TGTGCCAGCAGCCAAACACCTAGGAACAATCAGCCCCAGCATTTT
clone_size: -; v_call: TRBV7-9; j_call: TRBJ1-4; cdr3_length: 15; d_call: -; cdr3_aa: CASSYQPAHNEKLFF; cdr3_nt: TGTGCCAGCAGCTACCAACCGGCCCATAATGAAAAACTGTTTTTT
clone_size: -; v_call: TRBV11-2; j_call: TRBJ1-4; cdr3_length: 15; d_call: -; cdr3_aa: CASSSRRGPSEKLFF; cdr3_nt: TGTGCCAGCAGCTCAAGACGCGGGCCCAGTGAAAAACTGTTTTTT
clone_size: -; v_call: TRBV28; j_call: TRBJ1-4; cdr3_length: 15; d_call: TRBD1; cdr3_aa: CASSARTGGGEKLFF; cdr3_nt: TGTGCCAGCAGTGCCCGGACAGGGGGCGGTGAAAAACTGTTTTTT
clone_size: -; v_call: TRBV19; j_call: TRBJ1-6; cdr3_length: 12; d_call: -; cdr3_aa: CASSIPNSPLHF; cdr3_nt: TGTGCCAGTAGTATCCCCAATTCACCCCTCCACTTT
clone_size: -; v_call: TRBV6-5; j_call: TRBJ2-5; cdr3_length: 15; d_call: TRBD2; cdr3_aa: CAIGRGAGAQETQYF; cdr3_nt: TGTGCCATCGGCCGAGGAGCGGGGGCCCAAGAGACCCAGTACTTC
clone_size: -; v_call: TRBV7-8; j_call: TRBJ2-6; cdr3_length: 18; d_call: TRBD1; cdr3_aa: CASSKSRGPRSGANVLTF; cdr3_nt: TGTGCCAGCAGCAAATCCAGGGGGCCCCGATCTGGGGCCAACGTCCTGACTTTC
clone_size: once; v_call: TRBV11-2; j_call: TRBJ2-2; cdr3_length: 15; d_call: -; cdr3_aa: CASNLLTINTGELFF; cdr3_nt: TGTGCCAGCAACCTCCTAACTATTAACACCGGGGAGCTGTTTTTT
clone_size: -; v_call: TRBV30; j_call: TRBJ2-5; cdr3_length: 13; d_call: -; cdr3_aa: CAWSRQDGETQYF; cdr3_nt: TGTGCCTGGAGTCGACAGGATGGGGAGACCCAGTACTTC
clone_size: -; v_call: TRBV27; j_call: TRBJ2-1; cdr3_length: 16; d_call: TRBD2; cdr3_aa: CASSLLASGLYNEQFF; cdr3_nt: TGTGCCAGCAGTTTACTTGCTAGCGGGCTGTACAATGAGCAGTTCTTC
clone_size: -; v_call: TRBV7-2; j_call: TRBJ2-2; cdr3_length: 16; d_call: TRBD1; cdr3_aa: CASSLFGTGTTGELFF; cdr3_nt: TGTGCCAGCAGCTTATTCGGGACAGGGACGACCGGGGAGCTGTTTTTT